The 24 T cell receptor gamma chains below were found in one sample sequenced in a study of Vδ1+ human thymocytes. Their antigens are not known. Broader study findings: Highly polyclonal TRG and TRD repertoires with Gaussian CDR3 length distributions appeared in thymus.

Sequences come from RNA converted to cDNA by reverse transcription. The CDR3 regions were amplified by multiplex PCR from V-gene primers to a constant-region primer. TCRdb repeated clone calling on the multiplex PCR reads with CATT. The data contain 25,000 to 35,000 gamma-chain clones, around 18% of them singletons. Sequenced: Vdelta1+ gamma-delta thymocytes from the thymus. Noted subset: FACS-sorted CD3+ TCRalphabeta- TCRVdelta1+ TCRVdelta2- thymocytes. The receptors were sampled from a boy in the first two years of life who had congenital heart surgery.

The chain carries TRGV2 and TRGJ1 or TRGJ2. Per germline, CDR1 EGSNGY and CDR2 YDSYNSKV. The V gene end was trimmed by 4 bases and the J gene end by 0 bases; junction bases not matched to a gene: 6. The CDR3 is 14 amino acids. The CDR3 coding sequence is TGTGCCACCTGGGAGAACGAGAATTATTATAAGAAACTCTTT. Amino acids: CATWENENYYKKLF.

V and J are TRGV5 and TRGJ1 or TRGJ2. The V segment lost 2 bases and the J segment 7 bases; nucleotides outside the gene matches: 5. The CDR3 runs 12 residues. Germline assignment: CDR1 VINAFY and CDR2 YDVSNSKD. The CDR3 protein is CATWDKDYKKLF. The CDR3 coding sequence is TGTGCCACCTGGGACAAGGACTATAAGAAACTCTTT.

The sample holds a few counts of this clone. Other DNA sequences of this sample code for an identical CDR3. V gene TRGV4 combines with J gene TRGJ1 or TRGJ2. This CDR3 has 13 amino acids. Germline V gene data show CDR1 as EGSTGY and CDR2 as YDSYTSSV. The V segment lost 0 bases and the J segment 6 bases; nucleotides outside the gene matches: 5. CDR3 nucleotides: TGTGCCACCTGGGATGGGCGGAGTTATAAGAAACTCTTT. Translation gives CATWDGRSYKKLF.

The chain employs TRGV2 and TRGJ1 or TRGJ2. Germline V lookup: CDR1 EGSNGY, CDR2 YDSYNSKV. The CDR3 runs 13 residues. V gave up 0 bases and J gave up 6 bases; unmatched junction bases: 5. This CDR3 reads CATWDGMCYKKLF. In nucleotides, the CDR3 is TGTGCCACCTGGGACGGGATGTGTTATAAGAAACTCTTT.

The chain uses TRGV9 and TRGJ1 or TRGJ2. This CDR3 is built from 13 residues. Germline V gene data show CDR1 as GITISATS and CDR2 as ISYDGTV (reference sequence). V shed 2 bases and J 6 bases; nucleotides not matched to a gene: 7. The CDR3 spells CALWEARIYKKLF. CDR3 bases: TGTGCCTTGTGGGAGGCTCGAATTTATAAGAAACTCTTT.

Worth noting for this clone: Within the sample, other DNA sequences also encode this same CDR3. V is TRGV4 and J is TRGJ1 or TRGJ2. Germline V gene sequence: CDR1 EGSTGY, CDR2 YDSYTSSV. The J segment lost 9 bases and the V segment lost 1 base, leaving 6 bases of the junction unmatched. This CDR3 has 12 amino acids. DNA for the CDR3: TGTGCCACCTGGGATGGCCCTGCTAAGAAACTCTTT. Translating it yields CATWDGPAKKLF.

This clone was observed a few times. The V and J genes are TRGV3 and TRGJ1 or TRGJ2. J lost 12 bases, V lost 2 bases, and 10 bases had no gene match. The CDR3 covers 12 residues. Germline V gene sequence: CDR1 VTNTFY, CDR2 YDVSTARD (reference sequence). The CDR3 bases are TGTGCCACCTGGGACACCTGGGCAGGGAAACTCTTT. Translating gives CATWDTWAGKLF.

The chain is built from TRGV5 and TRGJP2. CDR3 length: 19 residues. From germline, CDR1 is VINAFY and CDR2 YDVSNSKD. The ends lost 0 bases at V and 0 bases at J; junction bases unmatched: 13. The CDR3 region is CATWDRRGGPYSSDWIKTF. The CDR3 nucleotides read TGTGCCACCTGGGACAGGCGGGGGGGCCCATATAGTAGTGATTGGATCAAGACGTTT.

This clone has only a few counts. Its ends do not fully match the called genes, so a read error is possible. V gene TRGV5 combines with J gene TRGJ1 or TRGJ2. The CDR3 is 10 residues long. Per the germline V gene, CDR1 is VINAFY and CDR2 is YDVSNSKD. This CDR3 is CAAWDRPLLF. Written as DNA, the CDR3 is TGTGCCGCCTGGGACAGGCCCCTACTCTTT.

By proportion, this clone is medium-sized (0.01 to 0.1%). Other DNA sequences of this sample code for an identical CDR3. The chain recombines TRGV5 with TRGJ1 or TRGJ2. The germline gives CDR1 VINAFY, CDR2 YDVSNSKD. The V segment lost 4 bases and the J segment 7 bases; nucleotides outside the gene matches: 4. CDR3 size: 11 residues. CDR3 loop: CATWEGYKKLF. The CDR3 DNA is TGTGCCACCTGGGAGGGATATAAGAAACTCTTT.

V usage is TRGV9 and J usage is TRGJ1 or TRGJ2. CDR3 size: 13 residues. Germline V gene lookup returns CDR1 GITISATS and CDR2 ISYDGTV (reference sequence). V lost 3 bases, J lost 2 bases, and 4 bases stayed unmatched. CDR3 region: CALWEIDYYKKLF. CDR3 coding DNA: TGTGCCTTGTGGGAGATAGATTATTATAAGAAACTCTTT.

V gene TRGV4 combines with J gene TRGJ1 or TRGJ2. Losses at the gene ends were 0 bases for V and 3 bases for J; bases not matched to a gene: 8. The CDR3 consists of 15 residues. Germline V gene data show CDR1 as EGSTGY and CDR2 as YDSYTSSV. Here the CDR3 reads CATWDGRGCYYKKLF. CDR3 DNA sequence: TGTGCCACCTGGGATGGGCGAGGCTGTTATTATAAGAAACTCTTT.

There are a few counts of this clone. V and J are TRGV5 and TRGJ1 or TRGJ2. This CDR3 has 12 residues. Trimming at V came to 0 bases and at J to 12 bases, leaving 8 bases not matched to a gene. Germline loops: CDR1 VINAFY, CDR2 YDVSNSKD. CDR3 residues: CATWDRLIGKLF. The CDR3 nucleotides read TGTGCCACCTGGGACAGGCTTATTGGGAAACTCTTT.

This clone was found a few times. This chain uses TRGV8 with TRGJ1 or TRGJ2. This CDR3 contains 14 residues. The germline V gene encodes CDR1 VENAVY and CDR2 YDSYNSRV. V lost 4 bases, J lost 4 bases, and 10 bases stayed unmatched. The chain's CDR3 is CATWDPGWYYKKLF. The CDR3 bases are TGTGCCACCTGGGACCCTGGTTGGTATTATAAGAAACTCTTT.

This clone was observed a few times. A much larger clone lies a single base off, so this may be a read error. Other DNA sequences in the same sample also yield this CDR3. The V gene is TRGV5, the J gene TRGJ1 or TRGJ2. This CDR3 has 14 residues. The J segment lost 2 bases and the V segment lost 1 base, leaving 5 bases of the junction unmatched. Germline CDR1 is VINAFY and CDR2 is YDVSNSKD. CDR3 loop: CATWDSPDYYKKLF. CDR3 nucleotides: TGTGCCACCTGGGACAGCCCGGATTATTATAAGAAACTCTTT.

V usage is TRGV5 and J usage is TRGJ1 or TRGJ2. V lost 3 bases, J lost 11 bases, and 7 bases stayed unmatched. Germline V gives CDR1 VINAFY, CDR2 YDVSNSKD. The CDR3 length is 11 residues. The CDR3 DNA follows: TGTGCCACCTGGGACTGGTTCGAGAAACTCTTT. Protein sequence: CATWDWFEKLF.

Of note for this clone: Within the sample, other DNA sequences also encode this same CDR3. The chain uses TRGV5 and TRGJ1 or TRGJ2. The CDR3 has 15 residues. Trimming at V came to 0 bases and at J to 3 bases, leaving 8 bases not matched to a gene. Germline V gene sequence: CDR1 VINAFY, CDR2 YDVSNSKD. This chain's CDR3 is CATWDRHRGYYKKLF. CDR3 coding DNA: TGTGCCACCTGGGACAGGCACCGGGGTTATTATAAGAAACTCTTT.

This rearrangement joins TRGV3 to TRGJ1 or TRGJ2. V trimming: 2 bases; J trimming: 12 bases; junction bases outside the gene matches: 7. Germline V gene sequence: CDR1 VTNTFY, CDR2 YDVSTARD (reference sequence). The CDR3 runs 11 residues. CDR3 in DNA: TGTGCCACCTGGGACATCCCCGGGAAACTCTTT. Its protein product is CATWDIPGKLF.

As concerns this clone: The junction shows a germline mismatch at one end, possibly a read error. V is TRGV9 and J is TRGJ1 or TRGJ2. The CDR3 totals 14 residues. Germline CDR1 reads GITISATS; CDR2 reads ISYDGTV (reference sequence). The CDR3 region has the DNA TGCGCCTTGTGGGGCCGCGAGAATTATTATAAGAAACTCTTT. Protein product: CALWGRENYYKKLF.

The chain employs TRGV5 and TRGJ1 or TRGJ2. Trimming at V came to 3 bases and at J to 0 bases, leaving 8 bases not matched to a gene. The V gene's germline CDR1 is VINAFY and CDR2 YDVSNSKD. CDR3 size: 15 residues. Written as DNA, the CDR3 is TGTGCCACCTGGGACGGGGACCCGAATTATTATAAGAAACTCTTT. Translated: CATWDGDPNYYKKLF.

This clone has more than one count but fewer than ten. Different DNA sequences within this sample yield the same CDR3. V is TRGV9 and J is TRGJ1 or TRGJ2. The V segment lost 2 bases and the J segment 4 bases; nucleotides outside the gene matches: 5. The CDR3 totals 13 residues. The germline gives CDR1 GITISATS, CDR2 ISYDGTV (reference sequence). The CDR3 bases are TGTGCCTTGTGGGAGGGCCCGTATTATAAGAAACTCTTT. Translating gives CALWEGPYYKKLF.

The V call is TRGV2, the J call TRGJP2. The length of the CDR3 is 17 residues. The trim removed 0 bases at V and 0 bases at J, leaving 7 bases unmatched. CDR1 and CDR2 from the germline V gene are EGSNGY and YDSYNSKV. The CDR3: CATWDGPQNSSDWIKTF. CDR3 DNA sequence: TGTGCCACCTGGGACGGGCCGCAGAATAGTAGTGATTGGATCAAGACGTTT.

In its sample, this clone was seen a few times. Other DNA variants within this sample encode the same CDR3. This chain links TRGV4 with TRGJ1 or TRGJ2. From germline, CDR1 is EGSTGY and CDR2 YDSYTSSV. V was clipped by 0 bases and J by 3 bases; unmatched bases: 5. The length of the CDR3 is 14 residues. CDR3 coding DNA: TGTGCCACCTGGGATGGGCCGTGTTATTATAAGAAACTCTTT. Translated, it gives CATWDGPCYYKKLF.

The sample holds a few counts of this clone. The rearrangement uses TRGV5 and TRGJ1 or TRGJ2. V was clipped by 3 bases and J by 4 bases; unmatched bases: 9. Per the germline V gene, CDR1 is VINAFY and CDR2 is YDVSNSKD. The CDR3 has 14 residues. CDR3 bases: TGTGCCACCTGGGACGGGGATTCATATTATAAGAAACTCTTT. It translates to CATWDGDSYYKKLF.